What follows are 2 T cell receptor beta chains derived from one specimen sequenced in a study of blood T cell repertoires in COVID-19. Libraries were prepared by immunoSEQ multiplex PCR; TCRdb keeps only in-frame clonotypes and omits some of them. This sample has approximately 90,000 clones, with around three quarters found just once. Sequencing was done on a sample of peripheral blood. Receptor source: a human donor in a cohort sampled during active COVID-19.

The chain joins TRBV19 to TRBJ2-1; 13 nucleotides line up with TRBD2. J was trimmed by 5 bases and V by 6 bases; bases with no gene match: 4. The CDR3 is 15 residues long. Per the germline V gene, CDR1 is LNHDA and CDR2 is SQIVND (reference sequence). As DNA, the CDR3 is TGTGCCAGTAGCTCCGGGACTAGCGGGAACAATGAGCAGTTCTTC. This translates into CASSSGTSGNNEQFF.

The chain combines TRBV2 with TRBJ2-1, with 7 bases identical to TRBD1. CDR1 is SNHLY and CDR2 is FYNNEI in the germline V gene. After removal of 6 bases from V and 7 bases from J, the junction contained 3 bases not matched to a gene. This CDR3 is built from 12 residues. The CDR3 DNA reads as TGTGCCAGCAGACAGGGGAGAAATGAGCAGTTCTTC. It is translated as CASRQGRNEQFF.